A single T cell receptor beta chain is shown here with its context. The data were obtained in a study of shared clonotypes between healthy human individuals. The germline V gene has CDR1 SQVTM and CDR2 ANQGSEA. V was trimmed by 4 bases and J by 3 bases, leaving 7 bases between them. The CDR3 extends over 12 amino acids. All donors were healthy HIV-negative adults lacking recent acute infections or vaccinations. Researchers divided each subset's genomic DNA evenly across several immunoSEQ plates. Sequencing used immunoSEQ multiplex PCR; TCRdb keeps in-frame clones, though not all of them. The sample shows about 1.1 million clones, 75% to 85% of them seen only once.

The specimen was memory CD4+ T cells from PBMCs. Subset denoted: CD45RA-negative fraction. The rearrangement joins TRBV29-1 to TRBJ1-5; no clear D gene. The TCR sequence derives from a man aged 18 to 35 in good health. Some clones in this sample may be carry-over from other donors' samples. Here the CDR3 DNA reads TGCAGCGTTGGCGACACCAATCAGCCCCAGCATTTT. Protein: CSVGDTNQPQHF.